This T cell receptor (beta chain) was found in a study of spatial heterogeneity in lung cancer. The wider study: Beta-chain sequences consistently outnumbered alpha-chain sequences in detection. Study-wide findings and caveats: Among blood samples, ubiquitous expanded tumor TCRs appeared more at resection than at follow-up.

This clonotype was detected a few times. What it binds is not known. Trimming removed 1 base at V and 5 bases at J, with 14 bases between. The CDR3 covers 16 residues. Germline V gene data show CDR1 as MNHEY and CDR2 as SVGAGI. The time point: sample taken at primary tumor resection. The sequenced material consisted of unsorted whole RNA from tumor, nontumor lung or frozen PBMC. Donation came from approximately 69 patients with untreated early-stage non-small cell lung cancer. TCRdb itself ran the 5' RACE reads through MiXCR, one entry per CDR3 protein. The repertoire holds 39,000 or so distinct CDR3 sequences, with 7.5% as singletons.

This sequence was found in a male donor with early-stage non-small cell lung cancer. The chain carries TRBV6-5 and TRBJ2-2; tentatively, D is TRBD1 (6 bases). Sequencing used PBMCs, obtained at surgery. For the CDR3, the DNA is TGTGCCAGCAGTTACTTGGGCCTAAGGGGGACCGGGGAGCTGTTTTTT. It specifies CASSYLGLRGTGELFF.